These T cell receptor beta chains were read from a single sample in a study of CD8 T cell repertoires and HIV-1 epitope variants. Some clones are missing from TCRdb's copy, which holds only in-frame ones; the method was immunoSEQ multiplex PCR. The data contain roughly 4,800 clones, about two thirds of them singletons. No antigen is known for these receptors. Sequencing input: cultured CD8+ T cells derived from PBMCs. The receptors here all came from a male donor with HIV. CDR3s include the opening cysteine and the closing phenylalanine or tryptophan. The order of the fields is CDR3 DNA, CDR3 protein, V gene, clone size, D gene, J gene. D genes are given only for firm matches. Part of the rows lack a size; the others show once, few, many or a class for expanded clones.

cdr3_nt: TGCAGCGCGAGGACAGGGGACACTGAAGCTTTCTTT
cdr3_aa: CSARTGDTEAFF
v_call: TRBV29-1
clone_size: few
d_call: TRBD1
j_call: TRBJ1-1

cdr3_nt: TGTGCCAGCAGTTACTCAGCTAGCGGGAGTTCTGAGCAGTTCTTC
cdr3_aa: CASSYSASGSSEQFF
v_call: TRBV6-5
clone_size: .
d_call: TRBD2
j_call: TRBJ2-1

cdr3_nt: TGTGCCAGCAGTCGGAGGGGCGGGGCGCAAGAGACCCAGTACTTC
cdr3_aa: CASSRRGGAQETQYF
v_call: TRBV6-5
clone_size: .
d_call: .
j_call: TRBJ2-5

cdr3_nt: TGCGCCAGCAGCTTGGCCTTTCTAGACACCGGGGAGCTGTTTTTT
cdr3_aa: CASSLAFLDTGELFF
v_call: TRBV5-1
clone_size: .
d_call: .
j_call: TRBJ2-2

cdr3_nt: TGTGCCAGCAGCCAAGAAAGGGAAAATGAGCAGTTCTTC
cdr3_aa: CASSQERENEQFF
v_call: TRBV4-2
clone_size: .
d_call: .
j_call: TRBJ2-1

cdr3_nt: TGTGCCAGCAGTTTCGGCACCGGGGAGCTGTTTTTT
cdr3_aa: CASSFGTGELFF
v_call: TRBV27
clone_size: .
d_call: .
j_call: TRBJ2-2

cdr3_nt: TGTGCCAGCAGTTTTCGGGGGAAAACGACCTACGAGCAGTACTTC
cdr3_aa: CASSFRGKTTYEQYF
v_call: TRBV28
clone_size: .
d_call: .
j_call: TRBJ2-7

cdr3_nt: TGTGCCAGCAGGGGACCCGGACAGTTGTCAGGAAACACCATATATTTT
cdr3_aa: CASRGPGQLSGNTIYF
v_call: TRBV28
clone_size: few
d_call: .
j_call: TRBJ1-3

cdr3_nt: TGCGCCAGCAGCTTATACAGCGGGACCACAAGCTCCTACGAGCAGTACTTC
cdr3_aa: CASSLYSGTTSSYEQYF
v_call: TRBV5-1
clone_size: medium-sized
d_call: TRBD2
j_call: TRBJ2-7

cdr3_nt: TGTGCCAGCAGTTTATGGGCGGGGGGGCATGACGCTGAGCAGTTCTTC
cdr3_aa: CASSLWAGGHDAEQFF
v_call: TRBV28
clone_size: .
d_call: TRBD2
j_call: TRBJ2-1

cdr3_nt: TGCGCCAGCAGCCCGTCCCCAGGTGCAACTAATGAAAAACTGTTTTTT
cdr3_aa: CASSPSPGATNEKLFF
v_call: TRBV4-3
clone_size: once
d_call: .
j_call: TRBJ1-4

cdr3_nt: TGTGCCACCAGCAAATTTAGACGGACTACCGGCACAGATACGCAGTATTTT
cdr3_aa: CATSKFRRTTGTDTQYF
v_call: TRBV15
clone_size: few
d_call: .
j_call: TRBJ2-3

cdr3_nt: TGTGCCAGCAGCTTAGACAATTCGTCTGAAGCTTTCTTT
cdr3_aa: CASSLDNSSEAFF
v_call: TRBV7-2
clone_size: .
d_call: .
j_call: TRBJ1-1

cdr3_nt: TGCGCCAGCAGCTCCCGGGACAGCGCCTATGGCTACACCTTC
cdr3_aa: CASSSRDSAYGYTF
v_call: TRBV5-1
clone_size: .
d_call: TRBD1
j_call: TRBJ1-2

cdr3_nt: TGTGCCAGCAGGACCTGGACAGGCCACTACGAGCAGTACTTC
cdr3_aa: CASRTWTGHYEQYF
v_call: TRBV27
clone_size: few
d_call: TRBD1
j_call: TRBJ2-7

cdr3_nt: TGCGCCAGCAGCCAAGATGCGGGGGGGGGCACTGAAGCTTTCTTT
cdr3_aa: CASSQDAGGGTEAFF
v_call: TRBV4-1
clone_size: few
d_call: .
j_call: TRBJ1-1

cdr3_nt: TGCGCCAGCAGGGGAGGATCCGGGGAAGCTTTCTTT
cdr3_aa: CASRGGSGEAFF
v_call: TRBV5-1
clone_size: once
d_call: .
j_call: TRBJ1-1

cdr3_nt: TGTGCCAGCAGCCCGGACAGGGGGTACGAGCAGTACTTC
cdr3_aa: CASSPDRGYEQYF
v_call: TRBV28
clone_size: .
d_call: TRBD1
j_call: TRBJ2-7

cdr3_nt: TGTGCCAGCAGTCCTGGGGGTGGCGAGCAGTTCTTC
cdr3_aa: CASSPGGGEQFF
v_call: TRBV6-5
clone_size: .
d_call: .
j_call: TRBJ2-1

cdr3_nt: TGTGCCAGCAGTTTCCTGTCGACGGGGGGCTCGGATACGCAGTATTTT
cdr3_aa: CASSFLSTGGSDTQYF
v_call: TRBV28
clone_size: .
d_call: .
j_call: TRBJ2-3

cdr3_nt: TGCAGCGTTGAAGGCAATGAGCAGTTCTTC
cdr3_aa: CSVEGNEQFF
v_call: TRBV29-1
clone_size: .
d_call: .
j_call: TRBJ2-1

cdr3_nt: TGTGCCAGCAGTCTTCAAACAGGCGAGCCCCCCTACAATGAGCAGTTCTTC
cdr3_aa: CASSLQTGEPPYNEQFF
v_call: TRBV27
clone_size: .
d_call: .
j_call: TRBJ2-1

cdr3_nt: TGTGCCAGCAGTGGACTAGCGGGGGACCTACAAGAGACCCAGTACTTC
cdr3_aa: CASSGLAGDLQETQYF
v_call: TRBV6-1
clone_size: once
d_call: TRBD2
j_call: TRBJ2-5

cdr3_nt: TGTGCCAGCAGTTTCCAGGGGTCAGTAAATGAAAAACTGTTTTTT
cdr3_aa: CASSFQGSVNEKLFF
v_call: TRBV28
clone_size: .
d_call: .
j_call: TRBJ1-4

cdr3_nt: TGTGCCAGCAGCTTAGAAATGGGGACTGGTGGCTACACCTTC
cdr3_aa: CASSLEMGTGGYTF
v_call: TRBV7-8
clone_size: .
d_call: .
j_call: TRBJ1-2

cdr3_nt: TGTGCCATCAGTGACCGGGCAGAAGGACAGGGGAATTCACCCCTCCACTTT
cdr3_aa: CAISDRAEGQGNSPLHF
v_call: TRBV10-3
clone_size: .
d_call: TRBD1
j_call: TRBJ1-6

cdr3_nt: TGTGCCAGCAGCCAAGTGCGGGGCCGGGGGACCCAGTACTTC
cdr3_aa: CASSQVRGRGTQYF
v_call: TRBV14
clone_size: .
d_call: .
j_call: TRBJ2-5

cdr3_nt: TGTGCCAGCAGCCTCCCGGGAACTGAAGCTTTCTTT
cdr3_aa: CASSLPGTEAFF
v_call: TRBV4-2
clone_size: .
d_call: .
j_call: TRBJ1-1

cdr3_nt: TGTGCCAGCAGCCAAGATCAGGTGACTAGCGTCGACACCGGGGAGCTGTTTTTT
cdr3_aa: CASSQDQVTSVDTGELFF
v_call: TRBV4-2
clone_size: .
d_call: TRBD2
j_call: TRBJ2-2

cdr3_nt: TGTGCCAGCAGCCACCGGGCCGGCGCTCCGCAGTATTTT
cdr3_aa: CASSHRAGAPQYF
v_call: TRBV7-6
clone_size: .
d_call: .
j_call: TRBJ2-3

cdr3_nt: TGTGCCAGCAGCGTAAGGCAGGGTTCAGGCGAAAAACTGTTTTTT
cdr3_aa: CASSVRQGSGEKLFF
v_call: TRBV9
clone_size: once
d_call: .
j_call: TRBJ1-4

cdr3_nt: TGTGCCAGCAGACAGGGGGCTTCCTCCTACGAGCAGTACTTC
cdr3_aa: CASRQGASSYEQYF
v_call: TRBV10-3
clone_size: .
d_call: TRBD1
j_call: TRBJ2-7

cdr3_nt: TGTGCCAGCAGTTCCTACAGGGGACCCTACGAGCAGTACTTC
cdr3_aa: CASSSYRGPYEQYF
v_call: TRBV28
clone_size: .
d_call: TRBD1
j_call: TRBJ2-7

cdr3_nt: TGTGCCACCAGCAGGGAGGGGGGCCCTGGGGCCAACGTCCTGACTTTC
cdr3_aa: CATSREGGPGANVLTF
v_call: TRBV15
clone_size: .
d_call: .
j_call: TRBJ2-6

cdr3_nt: TGTGCCAGCAGCCTAGTCTACAATGAGCAGTTCTTC
cdr3_aa: CASSLVYNEQFF
v_call: TRBV28
clone_size: .
d_call: .
j_call: TRBJ2-1

cdr3_nt: TGTGCCAGCAGCTTAGGGACAGGGACTTCTGAAGCTTTCTTT
cdr3_aa: CASSLGTGTSEAFF
v_call: TRBV11-2
clone_size: .
d_call: TRBD1
j_call: TRBJ1-1

cdr3_nt: TGTGCCAGCTTTAGGGGAGGGTCGGCCCAGTACTTC
cdr3_aa: CASFRGGSAQYF
v_call: TRBV6-1
clone_size: .
d_call: TRBD2
j_call: TRBJ2-5

cdr3_nt: TGTGCCAGCAGTTCGGCGAGGGGCTACACCTTC
cdr3_aa: CASSSARGYTF
v_call: TRBV28
clone_size: .
d_call: .
j_call: TRBJ1-2

cdr3_nt: TGTGCCAGCAGCTCCCGTACTAGCGGGAGTATTTACGAGCAGTACTTC
cdr3_aa: CASSSRTSGSIYEQYF
v_call: TRBV7-2
clone_size: .
d_call: TRBD2
j_call: TRBJ2-7

cdr3_nt: TGTGCCAGCAGTTACCTATCAGGGGGTGCGGATGGCTACACCTTC
cdr3_aa: CASSYLSGGADGYTF
v_call: TRBV6-5
clone_size: .
d_call: TRBD1
j_call: TRBJ1-2

cdr3_nt: TGTGCCAGCAGCCCCGGACAGGGAGCGGACAATGAGCAGTTCTTC
cdr3_aa: CASSPGQGADNEQFF
v_call: TRBV7-9
clone_size: .
d_call: TRBD1
j_call: TRBJ2-1

cdr3_nt: TGTGCCAGCAGCCGAATTGTGAATAACAATGAGCAGTTCTTC
cdr3_aa: CASSRIVNNNEQFF
v_call: TRBV4-2
clone_size: .
d_call: .
j_call: TRBJ2-1

cdr3_nt: TGTGCCAGCAGTGAGGACAACTACGAGCAGTACTTC
cdr3_aa: CASSEDNYEQYF
v_call: TRBV2
clone_size: once
d_call: .
j_call: TRBJ2-7

cdr3_nt: TGCGCCAGCAGCTTGGGTGGGGAATACTCGGAGCAGTACTTC
cdr3_aa: CASSLGGEYSEQYF
v_call: TRBV5-1
clone_size: once
d_call: .
j_call: TRBJ2-7

cdr3_nt: TGTGCCAGTCAGGGGGCCGGGGAGCTGTTTTTT
cdr3_aa: CASQGAGELFF
v_call: TRBV4-2
clone_size: .
d_call: TRBD1
j_call: TRBJ2-2

cdr3_nt: TGTGCCAGCAGCCCCCTGGCGGGGGCCGGGGAGCTGTTTTTT
cdr3_aa: CASSPLAGAGELFF
v_call: TRBV14
clone_size: .
d_call: TRBD2
j_call: TRBJ2-2

cdr3_nt: TGTGCCAGCCGCCGGGACAGGGGGCAATTTGGCTACACCTTC
cdr3_aa: CASRRDRGQFGYTF
v_call: TRBV27
clone_size: .
d_call: TRBD1
j_call: TRBJ1-2

cdr3_nt: TGTGCCAGCAGTTTCAGGGGGACAGGGGGTCATACCTACGAGCAGTACTTC
cdr3_aa: CASSFRGTGGHTYEQYF
v_call: TRBV28
clone_size: few
d_call: TRBD1
j_call: TRBJ2-7

cdr3_nt: TGTGCCAGCAAGCTTATGGGACAGTGGGATTCACCCCTCCACTTT
cdr3_aa: CASKLMGQWDSPLHF
v_call: TRBV28
clone_size: .
d_call: TRBD1
j_call: TRBJ1-6

cdr3_nt: TGTGCCAGCAGTTACCTTGGGCGGTCCAATGAGCAGTTCTTC
cdr3_aa: CASSYLGRSNEQFF
v_call: TRBV6-6
clone_size: .
d_call: .
j_call: TRBJ2-1

cdr3_nt: TGTGCCAGCAGTACCTACAGGGATAGCAATCAGCCCCAGCATTTT
cdr3_aa: CASSTYRDSNQPQHF
v_call: TRBV6-5
clone_size: .
d_call: .
j_call: TRBJ1-5

cdr3_nt: TGTGCCAGCAGTACAGGGCCCACAAATACGCAGTATTTT
cdr3_aa: CASSTGPTNTQYF
v_call: TRBV2
clone_size: .
d_call: .
j_call: TRBJ2-3

cdr3_nt: TGCGCCAGCAGCCCACCGGGGGAAAGCGGGGCAGATACGCAGTATTTT
cdr3_aa: CASSPPGESGADTQYF
v_call: TRBV5-1
clone_size: .
d_call: TRBD2
j_call: TRBJ2-3

cdr3_nt: TGTGCCAGCACCCCTCGTAGGGTTAATGAAAAACTGTTTTTT
cdr3_aa: CASTPRRVNEKLFF
v_call: TRBV2
clone_size: .
d_call: .
j_call: TRBJ1-4

cdr3_nt: TGTGCCAGCAGTGATATCGCGGGATACGAGCAGTACTTC
cdr3_aa: CASSDIAGYEQYF
v_call: TRBV6-5
clone_size: .
d_call: .
j_call: TRBJ2-7

cdr3_nt: TGCGCCAGCAGCTCTACTAGCGGGAGGATCCACGAGCAGTACTTC
cdr3_aa: CASSSTSGRIHEQYF
v_call: TRBV5-1
clone_size: .
d_call: TRBD2
j_call: TRBJ2-7

cdr3_nt: TGTGCCAGTAGTATAAGCGGGGGGCGATACAATGAGCAGTTCTTC
cdr3_aa: CASSISGGRYNEQFF
v_call: TRBV19
clone_size: .
d_call: TRBD2
j_call: TRBJ2-1

cdr3_nt: TGTGCCAGCAGCCCCTTGAAGGGGGGTTCTAGTGGAAACACCATATATTTT
cdr3_aa: CASSPLKGGSSGNTIYF
v_call: TRBV9
clone_size: .
d_call: .
j_call: TRBJ1-3

cdr3_nt: TGTGCCAGCAGTACGGACAGGGATGATCATGAAAAACTGTTTTTT
cdr3_aa: CASSTDRDDHEKLFF
v_call: TRBV28
clone_size: .
d_call: TRBD1
j_call: TRBJ1-4

cdr3_nt: TGTGCCAGCAGTTACGGGGGGGGCACCGGGGAGCTGTTTTTT
cdr3_aa: CASSYGGGTGELFF
v_call: TRBV6-5
clone_size: .
d_call: TRBD2
j_call: TRBJ2-2